The subject of this entry is one TCR beta chain. In the original workflow: Amplification of reference gene primers provided the estimated nucleated cell counts. TCRdb's copy holds only in-frame clones and misses some; the assay was immunoSEQ multiplex PCR. V, J and clone size are those of that table, while D and trimming were read from the DNA. The data contain about 180,000 clones, 70% to 90% of them singletons. The data were taken from a study of blood T cell repertoires in COVID-19. Study-level background: COVID-19 samples, acute and convalescent, were from the United States, Italy and Spain. T cells, B-cell-depleted T cells, or PBMCs supplied cDNA or gDNA.

The V end was cut by 4 bases, the J end by 4 bases, with 20 bases between. Germline V CDR1 and CDR2: SGHTA, FQGNSA. The length of the CDR3 is 16 residues. The chain joins TRBV7-2 to TRBJ2-7; the D gene is possibly TRBD2 (6 bases). This TCR came from a woman aged 25 to 39 with acute or convalescent COVID-19. The source material was peripheral blood. The CDR3 DNA is TGTGCCAGCAGCTCCCGCCCAGCGGGCCTTCCTTACGAGCAGTACTTC. This sequence encodes CASSSRPAGLPYEQYF.